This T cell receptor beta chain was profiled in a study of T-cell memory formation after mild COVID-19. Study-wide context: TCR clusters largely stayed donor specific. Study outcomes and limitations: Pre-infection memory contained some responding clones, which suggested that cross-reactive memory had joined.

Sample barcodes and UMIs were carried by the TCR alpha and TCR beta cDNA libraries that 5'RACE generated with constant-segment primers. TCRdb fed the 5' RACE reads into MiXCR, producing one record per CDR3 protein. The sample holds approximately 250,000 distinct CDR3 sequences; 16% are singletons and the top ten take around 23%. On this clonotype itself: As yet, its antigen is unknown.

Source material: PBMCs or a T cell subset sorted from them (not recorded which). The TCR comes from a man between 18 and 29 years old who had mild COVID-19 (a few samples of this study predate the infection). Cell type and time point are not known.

The CDR3 region has the DNA TGTGCCAGCAGTTTAAGGACAGGTAGTCCCAACGTCCTGACTTTC. Its protein product is CASSLRTGSPNVLTF. The chain links TRBV28 to TRBJ2-6; 7 nucleotides match TRBD1. The CDR3 has 15 residues. Germline V gene lookup returns CDR1 MDHEN and CDR2 SYDVKM. Trimming took 2 bases from V and 8 from J; bases not matched to a gene: 6.